The following is a T cell receptor beta chain sequence with its context. The antigen remains unidentified. These data are taken from a study of cytomegalovirus exposure and HLA in healthy donors. Study background: The study's early data release held tens of millions of unique TCRs from HLA-typed donors. The study, taken as a whole, reports: Versus the 666-donor mean, an Asian-associated ancestry cluster reportedly showed fewer N-insertions in a later analysis. An apparent linkage of common viral pathogens to several of the most significant clusters emerged in a later analysis.

Primers included in the PCR were 60 Vbeta and 13 Jbeta primers. Clones were sequenced by immunoSEQ multiplex PCR, and TCRdb holds only the in-frame ones, with some missing. The sample has over 150,000 clones, 65% to 80% seen once; the top ten hold 4%. The germline gives CDR1 MGHRA, CDR2 YSYEKL. The CDR3 extends over 15 amino acids. V lost 1 base to trimming and J lost 0 bases, with 9 bases between them. The TCR was taken from a woman aged 40 to 50 in good health and CMV-seronegative. What was sequenced was PBMCs. V usage is TRBV4-1 and J usage is TRBJ1-1; D ambiguous. DNA of the CDR3: TGCGCCAGCAGCCAAGTAGTCGCCATGAACACTGAAGCTTTCTTT. This sequence encodes CASSQVVAMNTEAFF.